This T cell receptor beta chain was sequenced for a study of control samples from healthy donors and cancer patients. The CDR3 is made up of 14 amino acids. V dropped 3 bases and J dropped 3; count of bases not matched to a gene: 1. The germline V gene has CDR1 SGDLS and CDR2 YYNGEE. Sequencing was performed with immunoSEQ multiplex PCR; in TCRdb, only in-frame clones are kept and a portion is missing. The sample lists fewer than 200,000 clones, approximately 92% occurring once. The sequence derives from a woman between 55 and 75 years old in good health. The rearrangement uses TRBV9 and TRBJ2-3, with 10 bases fitting TRBD1. Sequencing was done on a sample of blood. The CDR3 DNA reads TGTGCCAGCAGCGGGGGACAGGGGACAGATACGCAGTATTTT. This gives the protein CASSGGQGTDTQYF.